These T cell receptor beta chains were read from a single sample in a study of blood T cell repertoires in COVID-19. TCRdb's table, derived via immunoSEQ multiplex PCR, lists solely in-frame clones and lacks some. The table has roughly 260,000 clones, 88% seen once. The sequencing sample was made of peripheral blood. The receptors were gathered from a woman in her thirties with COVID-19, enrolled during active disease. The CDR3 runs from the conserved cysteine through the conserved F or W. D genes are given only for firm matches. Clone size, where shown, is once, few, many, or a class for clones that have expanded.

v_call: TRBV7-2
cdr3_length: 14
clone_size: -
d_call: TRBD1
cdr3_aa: CASSPRDSRDTQYF

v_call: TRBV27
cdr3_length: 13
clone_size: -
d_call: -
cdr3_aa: CASSFWEDNEQFF

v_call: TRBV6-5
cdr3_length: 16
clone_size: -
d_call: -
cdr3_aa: CASSFLSSQGFTEAFF

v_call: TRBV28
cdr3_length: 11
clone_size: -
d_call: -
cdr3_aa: CASKRQDEQYF

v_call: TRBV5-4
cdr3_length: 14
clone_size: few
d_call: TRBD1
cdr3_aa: CASSPGQGNTPLHF

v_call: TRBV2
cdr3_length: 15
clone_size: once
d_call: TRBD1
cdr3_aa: CASSEGQGPSYEQYF

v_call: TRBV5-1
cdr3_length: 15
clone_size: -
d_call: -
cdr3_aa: CASSLVARMNTEAFF

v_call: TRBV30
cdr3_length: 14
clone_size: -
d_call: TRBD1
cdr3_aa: CAWSQGTGGSEAFF

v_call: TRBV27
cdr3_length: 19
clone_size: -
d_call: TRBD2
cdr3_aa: CASSFRLAGGPLIGGELFF

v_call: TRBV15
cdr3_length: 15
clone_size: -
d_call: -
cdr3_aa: CATSRDAAVTYEQYF

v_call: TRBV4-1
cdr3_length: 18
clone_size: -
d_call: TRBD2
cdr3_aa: CASSPPAGVSGSSGEQYF

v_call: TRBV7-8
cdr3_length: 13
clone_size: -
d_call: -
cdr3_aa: CASSLRGPYGYTF

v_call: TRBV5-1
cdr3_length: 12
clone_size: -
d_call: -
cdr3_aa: CASSPGTAEAFF

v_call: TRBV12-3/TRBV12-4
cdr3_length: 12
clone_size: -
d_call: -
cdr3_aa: CASSPRRGEAFF

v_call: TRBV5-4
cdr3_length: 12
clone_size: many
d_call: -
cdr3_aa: CASSLREETQYF

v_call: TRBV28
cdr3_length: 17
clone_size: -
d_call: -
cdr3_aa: CASRAPEGVLDKNIQYF

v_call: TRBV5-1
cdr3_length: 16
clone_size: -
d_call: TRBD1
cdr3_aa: CASSLVGQGPQETQYF

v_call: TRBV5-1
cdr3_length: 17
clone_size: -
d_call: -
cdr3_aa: CASSPGPQGYGSYEQYF

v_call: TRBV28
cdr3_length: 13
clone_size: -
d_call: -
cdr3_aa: CASSLEASRGYTF

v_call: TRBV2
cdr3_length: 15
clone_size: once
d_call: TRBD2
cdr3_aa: CASSAMGLDNPEQYF

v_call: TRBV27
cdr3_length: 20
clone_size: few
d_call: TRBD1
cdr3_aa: CASSSRTNRGPDSYNSPLHF

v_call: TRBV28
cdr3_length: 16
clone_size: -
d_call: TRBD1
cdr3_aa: CASSLTTGGRNTEAFF

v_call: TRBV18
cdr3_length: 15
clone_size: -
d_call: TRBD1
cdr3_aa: CASSPSTGEYNEQFF

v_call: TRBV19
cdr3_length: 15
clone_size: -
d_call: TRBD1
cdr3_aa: CATSRGQGVGNTIYF

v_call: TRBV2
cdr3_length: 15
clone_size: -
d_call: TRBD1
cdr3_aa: CASSRQGITNEKLFF

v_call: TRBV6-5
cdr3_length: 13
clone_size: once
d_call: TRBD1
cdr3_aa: CASKRDRTDGQYF

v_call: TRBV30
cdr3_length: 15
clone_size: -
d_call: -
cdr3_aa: CAWSPLGGRPGELFF